The 29 T cell receptor beta chains below were found in one sample sequenced in a study of T cell changes during pregnancy in multiple sclerosis. Assay: immunoSEQ multiplex PCR; the TCRdb copy retains only in-frame clones and omits some. The sample has approximately 100,000 clones, 94% seen once. This specimen consisted of peripheral blood, obtained before pregnancy. These receptors all stem from a female donor with multiple sclerosis, enrolled in a pregnancy study.

In this sample, this clone turned up once. The chain links TRBV7-9 to TRBJ1-2; 11 nucleotides agree with TRBD1. The CDR3 runs 16 residues. CDR1 and CDR2 (germline): SEHNR, FQNEAQ (reference sequence). Unmatched junction bases numbered 9, after V lost 5 bases and J lost 4 bases. The chain's CDR3 is CASSPPGTGGPYGYTF. CDR3 DNA: TGTGCCAGCAGCCCTCCCGGGACAGGGGGACCCTATGGCTACACCTTC.

The chain is built from TRBV7-9 and TRBJ1-5, with 7 bases identical to TRBD1. CDR3 size: 14 residues. Germline CDR1 SEHNR, CDR2 FQNEAQ (reference sequence). V shed 4 bases and J 0 bases; nucleotides not matched to a gene: 0. The CDR3 nucleotides read TGTGCCAGCAGCTGGGACAGTAGCAATCAGCCCCAGCATTTT. Encoded protein: CASSWDSSNQPQHF.

The chain combines TRBV6-1 with TRBJ1-5; D is perhaps TRBD1 (6 bases). The CDR3 length is 15 residues. V dropped 3 bases and J dropped 7 bases, with 16 bases sitting between them. Per germline, CDR1 MNHNS and CDR2 SASEGT. The CDR3 here is CASSDPRGSGQPQHF. The CDR3, as DNA: TGTGCCAGCAGTGATCCCAGGGGCTCGGGACAGCCCCAGCATTTT.

The gene calls are TRBV7-2 and TRBJ2-3; 10 bases agree with TRBD2. The germline CDR1 and CDR2 sequences are SGHTA and FQGNSA. This CDR3 region has 18 residues. After removal of 2 bases from V and 1 base from J, the junction contained 9 bases not matched to a gene. The CDR3 here is CASSLPPGSGRRTDTQYF. CDR3 DNA: TGTGCCAGCAGCTTACCCCCGGGTAGCGGGAGGCGCACAGATACGCAGTATTTT.

In DNA form, the CDR3 reads TGTGCCAGCTCCCCGACCGGGACAGGGGATGAAAAACTGTTTTTT. Its translation is CASSPTGTGDEKLFF. This sequence joins TRBV18 and TRBJ1-4, with 10 bases lining up with TRBD1. V lost 6 bases to trimming and J lost 6 bases; unmatched junction nucleotides: 7. This CDR3 comprises 15 residues. CDR1 is KGHSH and CDR2 is LQKENI in the germline V gene. Filled out from reference TRBV18 and TRBJ1-4, the complete variable domain reads NAGVMQNPRHLVRRRGQEARLRCSPMKGHSHVYWYRQLPEEGLKFMVYLQKENIIDESGMPKERFSAEFPKEGPSILRIQQVVRGDSAAYFCASSPTGTGDEKLFFGSGTQLSVL.

This chain links TRBV29-1 with TRBJ2-3; TRBD1 is a possible D gene (5 bases). Germline V CDR1 and CDR2: SQVTM, ANQGSEA. Between the trimmed V and J ends, which lost 7 bases and 7 bases, there was a span of 15 bases. The CDR3 has 12 residues. As DNA, the CDR3 is TGCAGCGCCCCCGGCCCGGACAATACGCAGTATTTT. This gives the protein CSAPGPDNTQYF.

The chain employs TRBV15 and TRBJ2-5; TRBD2 matches 8 bases. The V gene's germline CDR1 is LNHNV and CDR2 YYDKDF (reference sequence). CDR3 size: 13 residues. V was pared by 5 bases and J by 3 bases, with 2 bases of the junction left unmatched. This chain's CDR3 is CATSGGLEETQYF. CDR3 bases: TGTGCCACCAGCGGGGGACTAGAAGAGACCCAGTACTTC.

The rearrangement uses TRBV2 and TRBJ1-1, with TRBD1 identical over 8 bases. Looked up from germline, CDR1 is SNHLY and CDR2 is FYNNEI. This CDR3 is built from 17 residues. Trimming cost V 1 base and J 1 base; bases outside gene matches: 8. This CDR3 reads CASSEVYGQGANTEAFF. DNA for the CDR3: TGTGCCAGCAGTGAAGTATACGGGCAGGGGGCGAACACTGAAGCTTTCTTT.

The genes are TRBV28 and TRBJ1-3, with 7 nucleotides matching TRBD1. Germline-derived CDR1 and CDR2 are MDHEN and SYDVKM. Trimming at V came to 4 bases and at J to 2 bases, leaving 2 bases not matched to a gene. The CDR3 is made up of 14 amino acids. CDR3 amino acids: CASSSGGTGNTIYF. The CDR3 DNA reads TGTGCCAGCAGTTCAGGGGGAACTGGAAACACCATATATTTT.

This clone has a handful of counts. This rearrangement joins TRBV11-2 to TRBJ2-1; 13 nucleotides agree with TRBD2. Unmatched junction bases numbered 12, after V lost 4 bases and J lost 6 bases. The CDR3 consists of 18 residues. Per germline, CDR1 SGHAT and CDR2 FQNNGV. The CDR3 DNA reads TGTGCCAGCAGCTCACTCCGCGGGACTAGCGGGACCTTCAATGAGCAGTTCTTC. Amino acids: CASSSLRGTSGTFNEQFF.

The chain combines TRBV2 with TRBJ2-1; 13 bases align to TRBD2. Germline V gives CDR1 SNHLY, CDR2 FYNNEI. This CDR3 spans 17 amino acids. V lost 5 bases to trimming and J lost 4 bases; unmatched junction nucleotides: 8. CDR3 nucleotides: TGTGCCAGCAGTTTCTCCGGACTAGCGGGAGTGTACAATGAGCAGTTCTTC. Encoded protein: CASSFSGLAGVYNEQFF.

V gene TRBV7-7 combines with J gene TRBJ2-2, with a tentative D call TRBD2 (6 bases). The germline V gene encodes CDR1 SSHAT and CDR2 FNYEAQ (reference sequence). V lost 5 bases to trimming and J lost 3 bases, with 10 bases between them. The CDR3 runs 14 residues. The CDR3 spells CASSKGLHTGELFF. The CDR3 DNA sequence: TGTGCCAGCAGCAAGGGACTCCACACCGGGGAGCTGTTTTTT.

This chain joins TRBV18 and TRBJ2-7; D possibly corresponds to TRBD1 (5 bases). The germline V and J ends were trimmed by 2 bases and 6 bases, with 17 bases remaining between them. Germline V gene lookup returns CDR1 KGHSH and CDR2 LQKENI. This CDR3 spans 15 amino acids. CDR3 nucleotide sequence: TGTGCCAGCTCACCAAAGGGGTTGGGCCTTTCCGAGCAGTACTTC. Translation: CASSPKGLGLSEQYF.

The genes are TRBV18 and TRBJ2-3; 7 bases align to TRBD1. The germline CDR1 and CDR2 sequences are KGHSH and LQKENI. The CDR3 sequence is 15 residues long. V gave up 4 bases and J gave up 2 bases; unmatched junction bases: 6. CDR3 sequence reads: CASSLRQGNTDTQYF. The CDR3 DNA reads as TGTGCCAGCTCACTCCGACAGGGCAACACAGATACGCAGTATTTT.

The chain uses TRBV19 and TRBJ2-7, with D unresolved. In germline, CDR1 is LNHDA, CDR2 SQIVND (reference sequence). There are 12 residues in the CDR3. V lost 1 base and J lost 6, with 7 bases in between. CDR3 residues: CASSIGSSEQYF. The CDR3 DNA reads as TGTGCCAGTAGTATAGGGTCGAGCGAGCAGTACTTC. Full variable domain (outside the CDR3, taken from reference TRBV19 and TRBJ2-7): DGGITQSPKYLFRKEGQNVTLSCEQNLNHDAMYWYRQDPGQGLRLIYYSQIVNDFQKGDIAEGYSVSREKKESFPLTVTSAQKNPTAFYLCASSIGSSEQYFGPGTRLTVT.

This rearrangement joins TRBV7-9 to TRBJ2-3, with 12 nucleotides matching TRBD2. Germline V CDR1 and CDR2: SEHNR, FQNEAQ (reference sequence). The CDR3 is 19 residues long. V lost 5 bases, J lost 2 bases, and 14 bases stayed unmatched. Here the CDR3 DNA reads TGTGCCAGCAGCCACGGGGGGAGGACTAGCGGGAAGCTCACAGATACGCAGTATTTT. Amino acids: CASSHGGRTSGKLTDTQYF.

V and J are TRBV7-2 and TRBJ2-7; D not resolved. Germline lookup yields CDR1 SGHTA and CDR2 FQGNSA. V lost 2 bases and J lost 2, with 10 bases in between. The CDR3 is 14 amino acids. CDR3: CASSLSRRAYEQYF. CDR3 DNA sequence: TGTGCCAGCAGCTTAAGTAGAAGAGCCTACGAGCAGTACTTC. Together with reference TRBV7-2 and TRBJ2-7, the CDR3 gives the full variable domain: GAGVSQSPSNKVTEKGKDVELRCDPISGHTALYWYRQSLGQGLEFLIYFQGNSAPDKSGLPSDRFSAERTGGSVSTLTIQRTQQEDSAVYLCASSLSRRAYEQYFGPGTRLTVT.

The rearrangement uses TRBV2 and TRBJ2-3; 9 bases line up with TRBD2. The junction had 8 bases not matched to a gene; V was cut back by 6 bases and J by 4 bases. From germline, CDR1 is SNHLY and CDR2 FYNNEI. This CDR3 has 15 amino acids. CDR3 nucleotides: TGTGCCAGCAGGGGGTTGGGCGGGAGGGCAGATACGCAGTATTTT. Its protein is CASRGLGGRADTQYF.

V and J are TRBV11-2 and TRBJ2-1; 9 bases agree with TRBD2. The length of the CDR3 is 14 residues. Trimming at V came to 4 bases and at J to 6 bases, leaving 4 bases not matched to a gene. From germline, CDR1 is SGHAT and CDR2 FQNNGV. CDR3: CASSSLAGVNEQFF. The CDR3 DNA reads as TGTGCCAGCAGCTCCTTAGCGGGAGTCAATGAGCAGTTCTTC. The full variable domain, with the rest looked up from reference TRBV11-2 and TRBJ2-1, is EAGVAQSPRYKIIEKRQSVAFWCNPISGHATLYWYQQILGQGPKLLIQFQNNGVVDDSQLPKDRFSAERLKGVDSTLKIQPAKLEDSAVYLCASSSLAGVNEQFFGPGTRLTVL.

This rearrangement joins TRBV6-5 to TRBJ1-1, with TRBD1 as a possible D gene (5 bases). CDR1 and CDR2 (germline): MNHEY, SVGAGI. The CDR3 spans 16 residues. V was shortened by 0 bases and J by 7 bases, with 18 bases between the two germline ends. CDR3 sequence: CASSYSEITLQGEAFF. The CDR3 coding sequence is TGTGCCAGCAGTTACTCTGAAATAACACTCCAGGGTGAAGCTTTCTTT.

The J gene is TRBJ1-1, the V gene TRBV5-1; no firm D call. The ends were cut back, 2 bases at V and 4 bases at J, with 6 bases in the middle. From germline, CDR1 is SGHRS and CDR2 YFSETQ. This CDR3 spans 12 amino acids. The chain's CDR3 is CASSFSPTEAFF. In DNA form, the CDR3 reads TGCGCCAGCAGCTTTAGTCCCACTGAAGCTTTCTTT.

This clone was seen once. V is TRBV2 and J is TRBJ2-1, with D possibly matching TRBD1 (6 bases). Per germline, CDR1 SNHLY and CDR2 FYNNEI. Trimming cost V 4 bases and J 7 bases, with 14 bases left between them. The CDR3 length is 14 residues. As DNA, the CDR3 is TGTGCCAGCAGTGTGTCGGCAGGGGCAAATGAGCAGTTCTTC. As protein: CASSVSAGANEQFF.

The V and J genes are TRBV20-1 and TRBJ1-1, with D hard to call. CDR3 size: 11 residues. Per germline, CDR1 DFQATT and CDR2 SNEGSKA (reference sequence). The ends were cut back, 0 bases at V and 6 bases at J, with 5 bases in the middle. CDR3 protein: CSAREISEAFF. The CDR3 DNA reads as TGCAGTGCTAGAGAAATCTCTGAAGCTTTCTTT.

This chain connects TRBV19 to TRBJ1-4, with unresolved D. Germline values: CDR1 LNHDA, CDR2 SQIVND (reference sequence). The CDR3 spans 13 residues. Trimming left V 6 bases short and J 0 bases short, with 5 bases between. For the CDR3, the DNA is TGTGCCAGTAGGAGAGCAACTAATGAAAAACTGTTTTTT. It specifies CASRRATNEKLFF.

V usage is TRBV10-3 and J usage is TRBJ2-7; TRBD2 might be the D (5 bases). The V and J ends lost 8 bases and 0 bases respectively, with 14 bases between them. This CDR3 comprises 14 residues. Germline CDR1 reads ENHRY; CDR2 reads SYGVKD. CDR3 sequence reads: CAISGLRSSYEQYF. CDR3 bases: TGTGCCATCTCTGGACTTCGGAGCTCCTACGAGCAGTACTTC.

The rearrangement joins TRBV4-1 to TRBJ1-4; 10 nucleotides align to TRBD1. In germline, CDR1 is MGHRA, CDR2 YSYEKL. J lost 8 bases, V lost 2 bases, and 8 bases had no gene match. The CDR3 has 16 residues. CDR3 DNA: TGCGCCAGCAGCCAACTCCGGACAGGGGGAAGGGAAAAACTGTTTTTT. Its protein product is CASSQLRTGGREKLFF.

The chain couples TRBV19 to TRBJ2-5; weak D call: TRBD2 (6 bases). The CDR3 is made up of 14 amino acids. The V and J ends lost 3 bases and 4 bases respectively, with 12 bases between them. Germline V lookup: CDR1 LNHDA, CDR2 SQIVND (reference sequence). The chain's CDR3 is CASSMAGIPETQYF. CDR3 nucleotide sequence: TGTGCCAGTAGTATGGCGGGGATTCCAGAGACCCAGTACTTC.

This chain connects TRBV5-5 to TRBJ2-7; 8 bases are shared with TRBD1. The J segment lost 5 bases and the V segment lost 7 bases, leaving 8 bases of the junction unmatched. The CDR3 runs to 13 residues. From germline, CDR1 is SGHKS and CDR2 YYEKEE (reference sequence). The DNA of the CDR3 is TGTGCCAGCCTCACGACAGGGGAAGACGAGCAGTACTTC. Translated, it gives CASLTTGEDEQYF.

V and J are TRBV5-6 and TRBJ2-3; 15 bases agree with TRBD2. CDR1 is SGHDT and CDR2 is YYEEEE in the germline V gene. This CDR3 is built from 18 residues. Trimming took 4 bases from V and 2 from J; bases not matched to a gene: 8. The CDR3 here is CASSASGLAGGVTDTQYF. The DNA of the CDR3 is TGTGCCAGCAGCGCTTCGGGACTAGCGGGAGGAGTCACAGATACGCAGTATTTT.